The entry that follows covers one TCR beta chain sequence. This entry is derived from a study of control samples from healthy donors and cancer patients. The CDR3 is made up of 14 amino acids. With V trimmed by 2 bases and J by 10 bases, 8 bases remained unmatched. CDR1 is GTSNPN, CDR2 SVGIG, per germline (reference sequence). The assay was immunoSEQ multiplex PCR, and TCRdb's table has in-frame clones only and misses some. Seen here are about 130,000 clones, 91% observed once, and the top ten hold around 7.9%. The clonotype was recovered from a man between 18 and 29 years old in good health. The chain recombines TRBV30 with TRBJ1-6; 7 bases line up with TRBD1. Sequenced material: blood. CDR3 nucleotides: TGTGCCTGGAGTTTAGGGGGCAGGGGGTCACCCCTCCACTTT. Its protein is CAWSLGGRGSPLHF.